This T cell receptor (beta chain) was found in a study of blood T cells in healthy people across ages. Study results and limitations: CMV infection status of these donors was not known.

With a J-beta primer mix and a sample-barcoded 5' primer, a second PCR ran about 7 to 11 cycles. MiXCR was run by TCRdb on the 5' RACE reads, yielding one entry per CDR3 protein. The sample has some 1,000,000 distinct CDR3 sequences; around 25% are singletons. The table lists this clonotype with a few counts. No antigen is known for it. The CDR3 covers 18 residues. CDR1 is SGHVS and CDR2 is FQNEAQ in the germline V gene. V lost 1 base and J lost 8, with 26 bases in between. Donors each provided about 10 milliliters of peripheral blood. This sample was also put to use in a study of T cells of mothers and their children. In that study: The donors comprised six children and their three healthy Caucasian mothers. There were over 10 million TCR beta CDR3 reads from each mother and about 3 million from each child.

The genes are TRBV7-8 and TRBJ1-2; D is perhaps TRBD1 (6 bases). The sequenced material came from blood. The origin of this receptor is a girl aged 2-10 years in good health. The CDR3: CASSLVGGRENGIVGYTF. In DNA, the CDR3 is TGTGCCAGCAGCTTAGTAGGGGGGCGCGAAAATGGTATTGTGGGCTACACCTTC.